Below are 14 T cell receptor beta chains sequenced from a single sample in a study of blood T cells in healthy people across ages. A second PCR, run for roughly 7 to 12 cycles, used a sample-barcoded 5' primer plus a J-beta primer mix. TCRdb reanalysed the 5' RACE reads using MiXCR and keeps one entry per CDR3 protein. The sample contains about 730,000 distinct CDR3 sequences, 43% of which appear only once. Material: blood. These receptors were collected from a woman aged 60 to 75 in good health.

This clonotype came up many times. The chain has TRBV6-5 and TRBJ2-4; 8 bases map to TRBD1. The trim removed 5 bases at V and 7 bases at J, leaving 4 bases unmatched. The V gene's germline CDR1 is MNHEY and CDR2 SVGAGI. The length of the CDR3 is 13 residues. In DNA form, the CDR3 reads TGTGCCAGCAGTCCGACAGGGGTGAACATTCAGTACTTC. This translates into CASSPTGVNIQYF.

Only a few counts were recorded for this clonotype. The chain employs TRBV3-1 and TRBJ2-3; TRBD2 might be the D (6 bases). The CDR3 sequence is 15 residues long. Germline loops: CDR1 LGHDT, CDR2 YNNKEL (reference sequence). V was shortened by 3 bases and J by 1 base, with 11 bases between the two germline ends. In DNA form, the CDR3 reads TGTGCCAGCAGCCACCCCGGCGGGGGCACAGATACGCAGTATTTT. Its protein is CASSHPGGGTDTQYF.

This chain joins TRBV7-6 and TRBJ2-7, with TRBD2 identical over 9 bases. With 8 bases clipped from V and 4 bases from J, the junction kept 18 bases outside the gene matches. This CDR3 contains 17 residues. Germline V lookup: CDR1 SGHVS, CDR2 FNYEAQ. For the CDR3, the DNA is TGTGCCAGCGGTGGGGAAAGGGATAATAGCGGGAGATACGAGCAGTACTTC. This encodes CASGGERDNSGRYEQYF.

This clonotype came up once. The chain uses TRBV10-1 and TRBJ2-3; D remains unclear. V was pared by 2 bases and J by 2 bases, with 11 bases between. The CDR3 is 15 amino acids. Per germline, CDR1 WNHNN and CDR2 SYGVQD (reference sequence). CDR3 DNA: TGCGCCAGCAGTGAGAGTACGGTCTTCACAGATACGCAGTATTTT. It codes for CASSESTVFTDTQYF.

The chain carries TRBV15 and TRBJ2-1; 10 positions match TRBD2. The J call is doubtful: the DNA matches TRBJ2-7 better. Germline V gene lookup returns CDR1 LNHNV and CDR2 YYDKDF (reference sequence). The CDR3 loop spans 16 amino acids. The CDR3 loop is CATSRVAGGGYNEQYF. For the CDR3, the DNA is TGTGCCACCAGCAGAGTAGCGGGAGGTGGGTACAATGAGCAGTACTTC.

The chain links TRBV5-1 to TRBJ2-7; unclear D gene. Germline V gives CDR1 SGHRS, CDR2 YFSETQ. The CDR3 is 13 amino acids. The V end lost 1 base, the J end lost 5 bases, and 10 bases lay between the germline ends. The CDR3 DNA reads TGCGCCAGCAGCTTGCCCCGACGGGACGAGCAGTACTTC. It is translated as CASSLPRRDEQYF.

The chain joins TRBV7-3 to TRBJ1-1; 7 positions agree with TRBD1. Losses at the gene ends were 3 bases for V and 5 bases for J; bases not matched to a gene: 9. This CDR3 is 15 amino acids long. Germline loops: CDR1 SGHTA, CDR2 FQGTGA. In nucleotides, the CDR3 is TGTGCCAGCAGCTTTACAACAGGGGATGTAACTGAAGCTTTCTTT. Amino acid sequence: CASSFTTGDVTEAFF.

The rearrangement uses TRBV7-2 and TRBJ1-1; D is possibly TRBD1 (6 bases). Germline lookup yields CDR1 SGHTA and CDR2 FQGNSA. This CDR3 has 15 residues. The germline V and J ends were trimmed by 5 bases and 2 bases, with 15 bases remaining between them. Here the CDR3 DNA reads TGTGCCAGCAGCCGCCCGGACAGACCCAACACTGAAGCTTTCTTT. This encodes CASSRPDRPNTEAFF.

V is TRBV6-2 or TRBV6-3 and J is TRBJ2-5; D may be TRBD2 (5 bases). Germline CDR1 and CDR2: MNHEY and SVGEGT. The CDR3 sequence is 15 residues long. Between the trimmed V and J ends, which lost 4 bases and 1 base, there was a span of 13 bases. The CDR3 bases are TGTGCCAGCAGTTCCGGACTCCGACCCCAAGAGACCCAGTACTTC. Residues: CASSSGLRPQETQYF.

Note on this clonotype: A much larger clone sits a single nucleotide away, making a read error possible. The chain is built from TRBV12-3 or TRBV12-4 and TRBJ2-1; unclear D gene. CDR3 length: 14 residues. Trimming removed 6 bases from V and 13 bases from J, with 22 bases in between. CDR3 DNA sequence: TGTGCCAGCAGATCGGACCTCTTCCAAGAGACCCAGTTCTTC. Its protein is CASRSDLFQETQFF.

This clonotype was recorded many times. V usage is TRBV12-3 or TRBV12-4 and J usage is TRBJ2-7; TRBD1 is a possible D gene (6 bases). This CDR3 contains 14 residues. Trimming removed 6 bases at V and 2 bases at J, with 14 bases between. The DNA for the CDR3 is TGTGCCAGCAGCCGGCACAGGGAAGCCTACGAGCAGTACTTC. Translating gives CASSRHREAYEQYF.

V and J are TRBV11-2 and TRBJ1-1; 7 nucleotides match TRBD1. J gave up 0 bases and V 5 bases, and 9 bases lay outside the gene matches. The CDR3 sequence is 16 residues long. Per germline, CDR1 SGHAT and CDR2 FQNNGV. Written as DNA, the CDR3 is TGTGCCAGCAGCCTCCGAGTCGGGACAGTGAACACTGAAGCTTTCTTT. It codes for CASSLRVGTVNTEAFF.

The V and J genes are TRBV20-1 and TRBJ1-6; D remains unclear. The CDR3 runs 11 residues. Trimming removed 3 bases at V and 7 bases at J, with 4 bases between. Germline CDR1 and CDR2: DFQATT and SNEGSKA (reference sequence). CDR3 sequence: CSASQNSPLHF. The CDR3 nucleotides are TGCAGTGCTAGTCAAAATTCACCCCTCCACTTT.

V usage is TRBV27 and J usage is TRBJ2-5; tentative D call: TRBD2 (5 bases). There are 17 residues in the CDR3. Germline loops: CDR1 MNHEY, CDR2 SMNVEV (reference sequence). V was trimmed by 0 bases and J by 6 bases, leaving 20 bases between them. The CDR3 DNA sequence: TGTGCCAGCAGTTTATCGGGGAACCCGGACTTCCAGCAGACCCAGTACTTC. Residues: CASSLSGNPDFQQTQYF.